This T cell receptor beta chain is from a study of OX40 agonist ivuxolimab in advanced cancers. The overall study: Patients assigned to dose escalation were diagnosed with hepatocellular carcinoma, melanoma, renal cell or head and neck cancer. The group had a mean age of around 60 years, ranged from about 23 to 85, and was 82.7% male. The study, taken as a whole, reports: CD4+ and CD8+ blood T cells expanded clonally by week 6 at 0.1 to 3.0 mg/kg. Certain nonresponders additionally had low normalized T-cell clonal expansion.

The CDR3 contains 12 residues. V gave up 0 bases and J gave up 1 base, with 0 bases separating them. In germline, CDR1 is MNHEY, CDR2 SVGAGI. Notes on this clone: Its antigen is currently unknown.

Generated by immunoSEQ multiplex PCR, the TCRdb table keeps only in-frame clones and is missing some. The sample includes some 35,000 clones, around nine tenths of them seen just once. The chain couples TRBV6-5 to TRBJ2-5; D is unclear. This sequence was found in an adult with an advanced solid tumor such as melanoma, head and neck, liver or kidney cancer. Sequenced here: CD4+ or CD8+ T cells sorted from blood, sampled in a trial of the OX40 agonist ivuxolimab. CDR3: CASSYSQETQYF. As DNA, the CDR3 is TGTGCCAGCAGTTACTCCCAAGAGACCCAGTACTTC.